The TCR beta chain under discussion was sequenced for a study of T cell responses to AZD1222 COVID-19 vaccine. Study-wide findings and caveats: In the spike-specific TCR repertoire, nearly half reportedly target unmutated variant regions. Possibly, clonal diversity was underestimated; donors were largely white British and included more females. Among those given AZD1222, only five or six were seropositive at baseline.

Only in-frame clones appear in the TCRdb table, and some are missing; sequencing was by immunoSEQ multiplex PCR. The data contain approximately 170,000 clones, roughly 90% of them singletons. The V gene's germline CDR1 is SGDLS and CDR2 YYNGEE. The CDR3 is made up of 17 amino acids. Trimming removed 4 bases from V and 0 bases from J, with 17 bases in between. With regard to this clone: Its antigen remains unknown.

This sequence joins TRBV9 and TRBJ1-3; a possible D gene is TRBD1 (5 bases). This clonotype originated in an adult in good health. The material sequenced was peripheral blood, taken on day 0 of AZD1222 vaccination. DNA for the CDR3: TGTGCCAGCAGCACCTCCCGGGGGAGGGCCTCTGGAAACACCATATATTTT. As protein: CASSTSRGRASGNTIYF.